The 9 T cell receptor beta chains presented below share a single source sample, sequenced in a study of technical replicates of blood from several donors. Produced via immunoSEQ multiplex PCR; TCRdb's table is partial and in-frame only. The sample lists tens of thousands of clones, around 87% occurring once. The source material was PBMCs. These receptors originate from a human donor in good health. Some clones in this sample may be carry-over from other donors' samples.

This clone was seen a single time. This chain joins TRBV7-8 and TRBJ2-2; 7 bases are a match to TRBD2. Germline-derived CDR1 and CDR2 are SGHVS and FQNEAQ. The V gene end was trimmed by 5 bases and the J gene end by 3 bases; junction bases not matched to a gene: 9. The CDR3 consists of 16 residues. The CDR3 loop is CASSPLSGRDTGELFF. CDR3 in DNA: TGTGCCAGCAGCCCCCTCTCGGGGAGGGACACCGGGGAGCTGTTTTTT.

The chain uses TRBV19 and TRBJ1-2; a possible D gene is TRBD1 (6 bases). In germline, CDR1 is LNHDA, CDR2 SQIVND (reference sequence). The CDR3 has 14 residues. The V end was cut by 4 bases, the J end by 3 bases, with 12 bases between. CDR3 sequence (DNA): TGTGCCAGTAGTACAACAGGGTCGGACTATGGCTACACCTTC. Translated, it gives CASSTTGSDYGYTF.

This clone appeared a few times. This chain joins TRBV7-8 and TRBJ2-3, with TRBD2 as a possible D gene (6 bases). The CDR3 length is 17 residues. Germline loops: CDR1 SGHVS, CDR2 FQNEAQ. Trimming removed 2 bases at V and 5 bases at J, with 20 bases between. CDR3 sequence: CASSLKGAGRAKDTQYF. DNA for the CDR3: TGTGCCAGCAGCTTAAAAGGTGCGGGACGGGCGAAAGATACGCAGTATTTT.

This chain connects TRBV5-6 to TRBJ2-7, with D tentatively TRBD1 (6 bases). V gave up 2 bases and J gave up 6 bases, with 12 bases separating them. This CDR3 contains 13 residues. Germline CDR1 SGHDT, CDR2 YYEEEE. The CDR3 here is CASSFQGMGEQYF. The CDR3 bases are TGTGCCAGCAGCTTTCAGGGGATGGGCGAGCAGTACTTC.

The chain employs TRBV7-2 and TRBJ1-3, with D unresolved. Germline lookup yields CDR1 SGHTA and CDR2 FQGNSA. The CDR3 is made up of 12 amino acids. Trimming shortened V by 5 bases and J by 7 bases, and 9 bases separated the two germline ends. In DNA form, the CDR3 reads TGTGCCAGCAGCCCCGACTCGAACACCATATATTTT. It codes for CASSPDSNTIYF. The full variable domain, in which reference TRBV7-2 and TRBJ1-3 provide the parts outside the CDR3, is GAGVSQSPSNKVTEKGKDVELRCDPISGHTALYWYRQSLGQGLEFLIYFQGNSAPDKSGLPSDRFSAERTGGSVSTLTIQRTQQEDSAVYLCASSPDSNTIYFGEGSWLTVV.

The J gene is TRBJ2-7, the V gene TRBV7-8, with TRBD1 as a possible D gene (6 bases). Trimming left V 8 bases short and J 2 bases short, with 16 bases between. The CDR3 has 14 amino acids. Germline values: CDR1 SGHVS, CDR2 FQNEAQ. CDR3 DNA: TGTGCCAGCGTCGACCAGACAGGACCCTACGAGCAGTACTTC. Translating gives CASVDQTGPYEQYF. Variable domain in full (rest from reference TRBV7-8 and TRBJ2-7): GAGVSQSPRYKVAKRGQDVALRCDPISGHVSLFWYQQALGQGPEFLTYFQNEAQLDKSGLPSDRFFAERPEGSVSTLKIQRTQQEDSAVYLCASVDQTGPYEQYFGPGTRLTVT.

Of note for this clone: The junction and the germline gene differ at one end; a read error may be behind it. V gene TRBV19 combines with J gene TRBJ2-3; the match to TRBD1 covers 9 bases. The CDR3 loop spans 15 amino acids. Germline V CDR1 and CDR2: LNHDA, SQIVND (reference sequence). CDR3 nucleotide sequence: TGTGCCAGTTCAATAGAGGGACAGGGCACACATACGCAGTATTTT. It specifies CASSIEGQGTHTQYF.

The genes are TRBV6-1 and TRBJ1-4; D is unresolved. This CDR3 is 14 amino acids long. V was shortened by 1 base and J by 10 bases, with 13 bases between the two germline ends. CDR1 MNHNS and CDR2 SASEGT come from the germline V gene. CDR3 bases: TGTGCCAGCAGTGAAGAATCCCGGGGTGGAAAACTGTTTTTT. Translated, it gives CASSEESRGGKLFF.

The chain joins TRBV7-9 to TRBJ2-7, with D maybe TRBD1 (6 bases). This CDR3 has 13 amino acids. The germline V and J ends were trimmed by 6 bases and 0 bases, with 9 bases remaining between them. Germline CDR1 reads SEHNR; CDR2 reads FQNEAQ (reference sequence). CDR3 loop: CASRGDNSYEQYF. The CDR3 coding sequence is TGTGCCAGCAGAGGGGACAACTCCTACGAGCAGTACTTC. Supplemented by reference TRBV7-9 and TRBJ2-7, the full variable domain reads DTGVSQNPRHKITKRGQNVTFRCDPISEHNRLYWYRQTLGQGPEFLTYFQNEAQLEKSRLLSDRFSAERPKGSFSTLEIQRTEQGDSAMYLCASRGDNSYEQYFGPGTRLTVT.